This TCR beta chain was captured in a study of control samples from healthy donors and cancer patients. Germline CDR1 reads SGHVS; CDR2 reads FQNEAQ. CDR3 length: 13 residues. Deletions cut 5 bases from V and 6 bases from J, with 13 bases between. This table comes from immunoSEQ multiplex PCR, and its TCRdb copy is limited to in-frame clones, with some not included. In the table there are some 49,000 clones, roughly 85% of which are singletons. The receptor was derived from a woman in her forties or fifties with lung cancer. This rearrangement joins TRBV7-8 to TRBJ1-2; D is unresolved. The specimen was PBMCs. As DNA, the CDR3 is TGTGCCAGCAGCCCCCTGGAGAAGGATGGCTACACCTTC. Amino acids: CASSPLEKDGYTF.